The 32 T cell receptor beta chains below come from one sample, sequenced in a study of CD8 T cells in Susac syndrome. RNA totalling about 0.45 to 1 ug underwent reverse transcription with random hexamers. Using its own MiXCR run on the immunoSEQ multiplex PCR reads, TCRdb lists one record per CDR3 protein. This sample has about 190,000 distinct CDR3 sequences, with roughly 95% found just once. The sequenced material came from CD4+ T cells from PBMCs. The receptors come from a human donor in good health.

CDR3 in amino acids: CASSQDLLSPLHF. CDR3 bases: TGTGCCAGCAGCCAAGACCTGTTATCACCCCTCCACTTT. The chain recombines TRBV3-1 with TRBJ1-6, with D uncertain. V was shortened by 0 bases and J by 10 bases, with 7 bases between the two germline ends. Germline lookup yields CDR1 LGHDT and CDR2 YNNKEL (reference sequence). The CDR3 extends over 13 amino acids.

The chain has TRBV12-3 or TRBV12-4 and TRBJ2-5, with 11 positions matching TRBD1. The CDR3 length is 15 residues. Trimming took 6 bases from V and 5 from J; bases not matched to a gene: 8. The DNA for the CDR3 is TGTGCCAGCAGCCGGGGACAGGGGGTTCGGGAGACCCAGTACTTC. Translating it yields CASSRGQGVRETQYF.

This chain uses TRBV3-1 with TRBJ1-2; unclear D gene. From germline, CDR1 is LGHDT and CDR2 YNNKEL (reference sequence). The CDR3 totals 14 residues. V gave up 1 base and J gave up 0 bases, with 6 bases separating them. The CDR3 region is CASSQGTTNYGYTF. The CDR3 nucleotides are TGTGCCAGCAGCCAAGGTACAACTAACTATGGCTACACCTTC.

This chain connects TRBV5-1 to TRBJ2-7, with a weak D call TRBD1 (6 bases). Germline V gene sequence: CDR1 SGHRS, CDR2 YFSETQ. The V gene lost 0 bases and the J gene lost 0 bases, with 19 bases spanning the gap. The CDR3 runs to 18 residues. This chain's CDR3 is CASSLATGGRGGSYEQYF. For the CDR3, the DNA is TGCGCCAGCAGCTTGGCCACTGGGGGCAGGGGCGGCTCCTACGAGCAGTACTTC.

The rearrangement uses TRBV28 and TRBJ2-7; the match to TRBD1 covers 9 bases. J gave up 1 base and V 8 bases, and 3 bases lay outside the gene matches. The CDR3 consists of 13 residues. CDR1 is MDHEN, CDR2 SYDVKM, per germline. CDR3 coding DNA: TGTGCCAGCGGGACAGGGCGGTCCTACGAGCAGTACGTC. Its protein is CASGTGRSYEQYV.

This sequence joins TRBV3-1 and TRBJ2-1; tentatively, D is TRBD2 (6 bases). V lost 1 base and J 9 bases, leaving 16 bases between the germline ends. CDR3 length equals 15 residues. CDR1 LGHDT and CDR2 YNNKEL come from the germline V gene (reference sequence). The chain's CDR3 is CASSQVAAAPGEQFF. DNA of the CDR3: TGTGCCAGCAGCCAAGTAGCGGCTGCACCGGGTGAGCAGTTCTTC.

In nucleotides, the CDR3 is TGCGCCAGCAGCCAAGGGCTAAAGGAGGAGACCCAGTACTTC. Translating gives CASSQGLKEETQYF. The V and J genes are TRBV4-1 and TRBJ2-5; D call uncertain. The V gene lost 1 base and the J gene lost 5 bases, with 11 bases spanning the gap. The CDR3 has 14 residues. CDR1 and CDR2 (germline): MGHRA, YSYEKL.

This rearrangement joins TRBV24-1 to TRBJ2-1, with TRBD1 matching over 11 bases. This CDR3 has 15 amino acids. CDR1 and CDR2 (germline): KGHDR, SFDVKD. Germline trimming cut 7 bases from V and 5 bases from J; bases unmatched to any gene: 6. In DNA, the CDR3 is TGTGCCACCAGCCCTTCGGGACAGGGGGACAATGAGCAGTTCTTC. Amino acids: CATSPSGQGDNEQFF.

V is TRBV28 and J is TRBJ1-5, with D possibly TRBD1 on 5 matching bases. V lost 3 bases, J lost 3 bases, and 21 bases lay in between. CDR3 size: 18 residues. Germline V lookup: CDR1 MDHEN, CDR2 SYDVKM. CDR3 in DNA: TGTGCCAGCAGTTTGCCACTCGGACCGGGGGGTCACAATCAGCCCCAGCATTTT. This codes for CASSLPLGPGGHNQPQHF.

This clonotype has just one count. The rearrangement joins TRBV20-1 to TRBJ2-2; D not certain. V lost 3 bases and J 7 bases, leaving 9 bases between the germline ends. This CDR3 contains 12 residues. In germline, CDR1 is DFQATT, CDR2 SNEGSKA (reference sequence). In nucleotides, the CDR3 is TGCAGTGCTAGTGGGGATTACGGGGAGCTGTTTTTT. Its protein is CSASGDYGELFF.

A single count supports this clonotype. This sequence joins TRBV29-1 and TRBJ2-5; no reliable D call. Deletions cut 8 bases from V and 3 bases from J, with 10 bases between. The CDR3 is 11 amino acids. Germline CDR1 SQVTM, CDR2 ANQGSEA. In DNA, the CDR3 is TGCAGCTTTGGAACCAAAGAGACCCAGTACTTC. Translated, it gives CSFGTKETQYF.

This chain links TRBV2 with TRBJ2-1; 12 bases agree with TRBD2. V gave up 7 bases and J gave up 5 bases; unmatched junction bases: 3. The V gene's germline CDR1 is SNHLY and CDR2 FYNNEI. The CDR3 loop spans 14 amino acids. The CDR3 DNA sequence: TGTGCCAGCACTAGACTAGCGGGAGACAATGAGCAGTTCTTC. Its protein product is CASTRLAGDNEQFF. Full variable domain (missing parts from reference TRBV2 and TRBJ2-1): EPEVTQTPSHQVTQMGQEVILRCVPISNHLYFYWYRQILGQKVEFLVSFYNNEISEKSEIFDDQFSVERPDGSNFTLKIRSTKLEDSAMYFCASTRLAGDNEQFFGPGTRLTVL.

The chain has TRBV6-2 or TRBV6-3 and TRBJ1-5, with TRBD1 matching over 7 bases. Trimming at V came to 6 bases and at J to 4 bases, leaving 12 bases not matched to a gene. The CDR3 is 16 residues long. Germline CDR1 reads MNHEY; CDR2 reads SVGEGT. Here the CDR3 DNA reads TGTGCCAGCAGGAGACAGGGAACCTTACTTAATCAGCCCCAGCATTTT. Residues: CASRRQGTLLNQPQHF.

V is TRBV20-1 and J is TRBJ2-3; D unresolved. CDR3 length equals 9 residues. CDR1 DFQATT and CDR2 SNEGSKA come from the germline V gene (reference sequence). CDR3 sequence: CRTSDTQYF. The CDR3 region has the DNA TGCAGAACATCAGATACGCAGTATTTT.

The chain links TRBV29-1 to TRBJ1-3, with 8 bases fitting TRBD1. The junction had 9 bases not matched to a gene; V was cut back by 6 bases and J by 5 bases. Germline values: CDR1 SQVTM, CDR2 ANQGSEA. This CDR3 spans 14 amino acids. CDR3: CSVKEQGGRNTIYF. The CDR3 bases are TGCAGCGTCAAAGAACAGGGGGGAAGAAACACCATATATTTT. The complete variable domain, with remaining parts taken from reference TRBV29-1 and TRBJ1-3, reads SAVISQKPSRDICQRGTSLTIQCQVDSQVTMMFWYRQQPGQSLTLIATANQGSEATYESGFVIDKFPISRPNLTFSTLTVSNMSPEDSSIYLCSVKEQGGRNTIYFGEGSWLTVV.

In this sample, this clonotype turned up a few times. The chain links TRBV18 to TRBJ2-4; D remains ambiguous. The CDR3 totals 14 residues. Deletions cut 3 bases from V and 0 bases from J, with 6 bases between. Germline assignment: CDR1 KGHSH and CDR2 LQKENI. CDR3 sequence (DNA): TGTGCCAGCTCACCTGATTTAGCCAAAAACATTCAGTACTTC. Its translation: CASSPDLAKNIQYF.

V gene TRBV29-1 combines with J gene TRBJ1-1, with D uncertain. Looked up from germline, CDR1 is SQVTM and CDR2 is ANQGSEA. Trimming left V 8 bases short and J 2 bases short, with 15 bases between. The CDR3 spans 13 residues. DNA of the CDR3: TGCAGCTCGTTAGTCAACCCAAACACTGAAGCTTTCTTT. This sequence encodes CSSLVNPNTEAFF.

The chain recombines TRBV15 with TRBJ2-1, with TRBD2 identical over 10 bases. V shed 5 bases and J 7 bases; nucleotides not matched to a gene: 11. CDR3 length: 16 amino acids. Germline CDR1 is LNHNV and CDR2 is YYDKDF (reference sequence). CDR3 sequence: CATSPGERGGLNEQFF. For the CDR3, the DNA is TGTGCCACCAGCCCCGGAGAGCGGGGGGGCCTGAATGAGCAGTTCTTC. Based on the CDR3 plus reference TRBV15 and TRBJ2-1, the full variable domain is DAMVIQNPRYQVTQFGKPVTLSCSQTLNHNVMYWYQQKSSQAPKLLFHYYDKDFNNEADTPDNFQSRRPNTSFCFLDIRSPGLGDTAMYLCATSPGERGGLNEQFFGPGTRLTVL.

The CDR3 spells CSAEGQQETQYF. The CDR3 bases are TGCAGTGCTGAGGGACAGCAAGAGACCCAGTACTTC. The rearrangement uses TRBV20-1 and TRBJ2-5; TRBD1 agrees at 7 bases. With V trimmed by 5 bases and J by 2 bases, 2 bases remained unmatched. The CDR3 covers 12 residues. CDR1 is DFQATT and CDR2 is SNEGSKA in the germline V gene (reference sequence).

The genes are TRBV12-3 or TRBV12-4 and TRBJ2-1; D may be TRBD1 (6 bases). Between the trimmed V and J ends, which lost 3 bases and 8 bases, there was a span of 14 bases. This CDR3 has 14 amino acids. Here the CDR3 DNA reads TGTGCCAGCAGTTTGTACAGGGTCAACGATGAGCAGTTCTTC. It codes for CASSLYRVNDEQFF.

This clonotype was counted once. The V call is TRBV29-1, the J call TRBJ1-2; D call uncertain. Germline V CDR1 and CDR2: SQVTM, ANQGSEA. The CDR3 is made up of 12 amino acids. V shed 4 bases and J shed 8 bases, with 14 bases lying between them. The CDR3 region has the DNA TGCAGCGTTGCAGTGCGAACTAGCGGCTACACCTTC. This translates into CSVAVRTSGYTF.

The chain carries TRBV6-1 and TRBJ2-7, with TRBD2 matching 8 bases. CDR1 MNHNS and CDR2 SASEGT come from the germline V gene. The CDR3 covers 16 residues. V was pared by 5 bases and J by 3 bases, with 12 bases of the junction left unmatched. The CDR3 loop is CASSPLLRGGIYEQYV. In nucleotides, the CDR3 is TGTGCCAGCAGTCCCCTCCTCCGGGGGGGAATCTACGAGCAGTACGTC.

The chain employs TRBV20-1 and TRBJ2-3; 7 bases agree with TRBD2. CDR3 length: 14 amino acids. Germline V lookup: CDR1 DFQATT, CDR2 SNEGSKA (reference sequence). V shed 2 bases, J shed 0 bases, and the junction held 2 bases outside the gene matches. CDR3 amino acids: CSARLSGSTDTQYF. The CDR3 bases are TGCAGTGCTAGACTTAGCGGGAGCACAGATACGCAGTATTTT.

The chain carries TRBV7-9 and TRBJ2-3; 7 bases align to TRBD1. The germline CDR1 and CDR2 sequences are SEHNR and FQNEAQ (reference sequence). Trimming took 5 bases from V and 4 from J; bases not matched to a gene: 6. The CDR3 has 14 residues. Here the CDR3 reads CASSPGTEADTQYF. In DNA form, the CDR3 reads TGTGCCAGCAGCCCCGGGACAGAAGCAGATACGCAGTATTTT.

This chain connects TRBV7-2 to TRBJ2-5, with D unclear. This CDR3 comprises 13 residues. Trimming took off 2 bases at V and 1 base at J, with 5 bases between the two ends. Germline lookup yields CDR1 SGHTA and CDR2 FQGNSA. CDR3 nucleotide sequence: TGTGCCAGCAGCTTACCTGCCCAAGAGACCCAGTACTTC. Amino acid sequence: CASSLPAQETQYF. The whole variable domain, remainder taken from reference TRBV7-2 and TRBJ2-5, is GAGVSQSPSNKVTEKGKDVELRCDPISGHTALYWYRQSLGQGLEFLIYFQGNSAPDKSGLPSDRFSAERTGGSVSTLTIQRTQQEDSAVYLCASSLPAQETQYFGPGTRLLVL.

The CDR3 loop is CASSKRVDQETQYF. CDR3 nucleotides: TGTGCCAGCAGCAAAAGAGTAGACCAAGAGACCCAGTACTTC. This chain joins TRBV5-5 and TRBJ2-5, with unresolved D. There are 14 residues in the CDR3. Per germline, CDR1 SGHKS and CDR2 YYEKEE (reference sequence). The germline V and J ends were trimmed by 4 bases and 0 bases, with 10 bases remaining between them.

V gene TRBV5-1 combines with J gene TRBJ2-7, with D perhaps TRBD1 (5 bases). The CDR3 sequence is 14 residues long. Per the germline V gene, CDR1 is SGHRS and CDR2 is YFSETQ. Trimming left V 2 bases short and J 0 bases short, with 9 bases between. CDR3 nucleotide sequence: TGCGCCAGCAGCTTTGACAGCAACTCCTACGAGCAGTACGTC. Amino acids: CASSFDSNSYEQYV.

The genes are TRBV27 and TRBJ2-1, with D possibly matching TRBD1 (5 bases). Per germline, CDR1 MNHEY and CDR2 SMNVEV (reference sequence). Trimming stripped 2 bases from V and 8 bases from J, with 7 bases between. The CDR3 has 12 amino acids. The CDR3 DNA follows: TGTGCCAGCAGTTTAAGCAGGGATGAGCAGTTCTTC. Translation gives CASSLSRDEQFF.

The chain links TRBV3-1 to TRBJ2-1; 9 nucleotides match TRBD2. Germline V gene data show CDR1 as LGHDT and CDR2 as YNNKEL (reference sequence). V gave up 7 bases and J gave up 9 bases; unmatched junction bases: 13. CDR3 size: 15 residues. The CDR3: CASIQEAGGRTEQFF. The CDR3 coding sequence is TGTGCCAGCATCCAGGAGGCGGGAGGGCGGACTGAGCAGTTCTTC.

The rearrangement uses TRBV20-1 and TRBJ1-5; possibly TRBD1 for D (5 bases). CDR3 size: 14 residues. CDR1 is DFQATT, CDR2 SNEGSKA, per germline (reference sequence). Trimming stripped 6 bases from V and 2 bases from J, with 14 bases between. The CDR3 nucleotides are TGCAGTGCCAACCCCGGGGGACGCAATCAGCCCCAGCATTTT. This sequence encodes CSANPGGRNQPQHF.

Only one count was recorded for this clonotype. The genes are TRBV7-8 and TRBJ1-3; 10 bases align to TRBD1. The CDR3 runs 15 residues. V was pared by 1 base and J by 8 bases, with 5 bases of the junction left unmatched. Germline values: CDR1 SGHVS, CDR2 FQNEAQ. The CDR3 nucleotides are TGTGCCAGCAGCTTAGAGGGACAGGGGTTTTACACCATATATTTT. Translated, it gives CASSLEGQGFYTIYF.

The rearrangement uses TRBV10-3 and TRBJ1-2; tentative D call: TRBD1 (5 bases). V was trimmed by 10 bases and J by 5 bases, leaving 17 bases between them. CDR1 and CDR2 (germline): ENHRY, SYGVKD. This CDR3 has 13 amino acids. CDR3 sequence reads: CAKSQGGPYGYTF. In nucleotides, the CDR3 is TGTGCCAAAAGTCAGGGAGGGCCTTATGGCTACACCTTC.